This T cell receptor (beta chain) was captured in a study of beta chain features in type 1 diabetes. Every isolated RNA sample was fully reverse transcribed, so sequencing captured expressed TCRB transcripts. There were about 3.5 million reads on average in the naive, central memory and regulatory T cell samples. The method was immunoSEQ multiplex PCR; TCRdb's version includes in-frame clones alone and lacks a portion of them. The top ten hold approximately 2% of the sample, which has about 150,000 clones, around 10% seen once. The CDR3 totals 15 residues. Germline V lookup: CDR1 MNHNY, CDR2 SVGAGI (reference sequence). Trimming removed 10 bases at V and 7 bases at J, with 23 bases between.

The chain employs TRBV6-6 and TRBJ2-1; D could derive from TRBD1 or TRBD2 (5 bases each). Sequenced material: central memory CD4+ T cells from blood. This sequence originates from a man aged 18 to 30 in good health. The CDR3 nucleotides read TGTGCCATCAGGGCCGCAGGGACGAGGAGGAATGAGCAGTTCTTC. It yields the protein CAIRAAGTRRNEQFF.